This TCR beta chain originates from a study of T cell responses to AZD1222 COVID-19 vaccine. Study-wide results and limits: Rises in breadth and depth of Spike-specific TCRs came after two AZD1222 doses. Females outnumbered males among donors, who were mostly white British; clonal diversity was possibly underestimated. All repertoire sampling was performed exclusively after the peak T cell response.

V was pared by 1 base and J by 0 bases, with 0 bases of the junction left unmatched. Germline values: CDR1 LNHDA, CDR2 SQIVND (reference sequence). CDR3 length: 15 residues. Comments on this clone: Its antigen is still unknown.

TCRdb's copy holds only in-frame clones and misses some; the assay was immunoSEQ multiplex PCR. The sample has approximately 130,000 clones; 70% to 90% are singletons. The chain has TRBV19 and TRBJ2-7; 10 nucleotides line up with TRBD1. Source: peripheral blood, taken 28 days after the second AZD1222 dose. This clonotype was obtained from an adult who received the AZD1222 COVID-19 vaccine. DNA of the CDR3: TGTGCCAGTAGTATAGGGACAGGGGGCTCCTACGAGCAGTACTTC. Amino acids: CASSIGTGGSYEQYF. Supplemented by reference TRBV19 and TRBJ2-7, the full variable domain reads DGGITQSPKYLFRKEGQNVTLSCEQNLNHDAMYWYRQDPGQGLRLIYYSQIVNDFQKGDIAEGYSVSREKKESFPLTVTSAQKNPTAFYLCASSIGTGGSYEQYFGPGTRLTVT.